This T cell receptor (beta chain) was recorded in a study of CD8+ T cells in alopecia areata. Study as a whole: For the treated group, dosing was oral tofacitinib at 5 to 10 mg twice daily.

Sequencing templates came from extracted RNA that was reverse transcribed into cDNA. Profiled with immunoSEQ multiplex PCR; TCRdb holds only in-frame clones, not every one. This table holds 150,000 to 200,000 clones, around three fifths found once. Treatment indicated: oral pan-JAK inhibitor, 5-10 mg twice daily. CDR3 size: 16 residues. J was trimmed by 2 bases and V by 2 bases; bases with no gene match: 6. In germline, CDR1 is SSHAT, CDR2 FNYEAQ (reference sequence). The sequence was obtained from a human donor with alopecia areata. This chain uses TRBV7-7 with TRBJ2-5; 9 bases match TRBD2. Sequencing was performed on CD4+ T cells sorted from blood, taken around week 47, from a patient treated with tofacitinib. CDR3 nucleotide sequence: TGTGCCAGCAGCTTATTGGGCGGGGGGGTACAAGAGACCCAGTACTTC. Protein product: CASSLLGGGVQETQYF. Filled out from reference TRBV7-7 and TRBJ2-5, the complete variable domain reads GAGVSQSPRYKVTKRGQDVTLRCDPISSHATLYWYQQALGQGPEFLTYFNYEAQPDKSGLPSDRFSAERPEGSISTLTIQRTEQRDSAMYRCASSLLGGGVQETQYFGPGTRLLVL.